Below are 3 T cell receptor beta chains sequenced from a single sample in a study of blood T cell repertoires in COVID-19. The protocol was immunoSEQ multiplex PCR, while the TCRdb copy is restricted to in-frame clones and leaves out a portion. The sample comprises about 120,000 clones, 86% of which are singletons, and less than 5% rests with the top ten. The sequenced sample consisted of peripheral blood. These receptor sequences come from a man in his forties or fifties with acute or convalescent COVID-19.

This chain uses TRBV30 with TRBJ1-3; 7 positions match TRBD1. V gave up 2 bases and J gave up 8 bases; unmatched junction bases: 6. CDR3 size: 13 residues. The germline CDR1 and CDR2 sequences are GTSNPN and SVGIG (reference sequence). The CDR3 here is CAWSSTGVHTIYF. The DNA of the CDR3 is TGTGCCTGGAGTTCCACAGGGGTTCACACCATATATTTT.

This sequence joins TRBV9 and TRBJ1-5; D perhaps matches TRBD1 (6 bases). V lost 2 bases, J lost 4 bases, and 7 bases lay in between. The CDR3 spans 13 residues. Germline CDR1 and CDR2: SGDLS and YYNGEE. The CDR3 spells CASSVTGNQPQHF. In DNA form, the CDR3 reads TGTGCCAGCAGCGTTACAGGGAATCAGCCCCAGCATTTT.

The V and J genes are TRBV19 and TRBJ2-4; TRBD1 matches at 9 bases. V dropped 5 bases and J dropped 5; count of bases not matched to a gene: 1. CDR1 is LNHDA, CDR2 SQIVND, per germline (reference sequence). This CDR3 comprises 13 residues. CDR3 DNA: TGTGCCAGTAGTCGACAGGGGGAAAACATTCAGTACTTC. The encoded protein is CASSRQGENIQYF.